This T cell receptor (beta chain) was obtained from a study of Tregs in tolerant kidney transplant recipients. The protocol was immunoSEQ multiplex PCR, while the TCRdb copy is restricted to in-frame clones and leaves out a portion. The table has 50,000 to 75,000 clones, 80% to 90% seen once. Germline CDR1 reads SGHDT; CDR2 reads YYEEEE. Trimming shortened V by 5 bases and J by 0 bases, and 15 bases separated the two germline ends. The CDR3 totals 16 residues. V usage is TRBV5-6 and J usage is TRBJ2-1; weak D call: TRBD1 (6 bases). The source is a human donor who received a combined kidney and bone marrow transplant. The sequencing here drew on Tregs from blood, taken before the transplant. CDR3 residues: CASRLAGELSYNEQFF. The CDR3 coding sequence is TGTGCCAGCAGACTGGCAGGGGAACTCTCCTACAATGAGCAGTTCTTC.